This paragraph reports one T cell receptor beta chain. Antigen specificity is unknown. This entry comes from a study of T cells expressing NK-cell markers. The TCR beta cDNA came from 5'RACE template switching with UMIs. TCRdb reprocessed the 5' RACE reads and keeps a single row for each CDR3 protein, giving no DNA. The table lists 400,000 to 450,000 distinct CDR3 sequences. General study results and limits: Also leading the CD3+CD56-NKG2C+ fraction in a few donors were these clonotypes.

The CDR3 has 15 amino acids. The V gene's germline CDR1 is LGHNA and CDR2 YNFKEQ. Sequenced: blood T cells: a sorted CD56 or NKG2C T cell subset, CD4+ or CD8+ T cells, or bulk PBMC T cells (not recorded which). This TCR was sampled from a woman between 18 and 69 years old in good health. The V gene is TRBV4-2, the J gene TRBJ2-1. This CDR3 is CATTRDLSSYNEQFF.